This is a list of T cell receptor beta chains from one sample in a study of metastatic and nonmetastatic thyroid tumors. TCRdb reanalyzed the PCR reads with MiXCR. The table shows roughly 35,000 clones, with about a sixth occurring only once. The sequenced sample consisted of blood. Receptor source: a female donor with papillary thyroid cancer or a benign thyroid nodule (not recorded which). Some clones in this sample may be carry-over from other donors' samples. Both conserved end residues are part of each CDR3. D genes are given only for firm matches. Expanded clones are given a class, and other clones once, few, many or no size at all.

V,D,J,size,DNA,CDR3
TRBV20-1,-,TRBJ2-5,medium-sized,TGCAGTGCTAGGTCGGGCGGGGAGAGAATGGAGACCCAGTACTTC,CSARSGGERMETQYF
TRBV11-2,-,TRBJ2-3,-,TGTGCCGGCAGCTTTACAGATACGCAGTATTTT,CAGSFTDTQYF
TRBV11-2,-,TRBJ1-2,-,TGTGCCAGCAGCTTGGGGTCGCGTAACTATGGCTACACCTTC,CASSLGSRNYGYTF
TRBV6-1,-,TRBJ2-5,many,TGTGCCAGCAGTGAAAGGAGGATCCCCAGGGTGGAGACCCAGTACTTC,CASSERRIPRVETQYF
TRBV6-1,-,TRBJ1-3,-,TGTGCCAGCAGTGAACGAGGTAGAAACACCATATATTTT,CASSERGRNTIYF
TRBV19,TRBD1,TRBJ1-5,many,TGTGCCAGTAGTAGGACAGGGGACTATCAGCCCCAGCATTTT,CASSRTGDYQPQHF
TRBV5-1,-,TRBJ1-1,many,TGCGCCAGCAGCCTCGACAGAAACACTGAAGCTTTCTTT,CASSLDRNTEAFF
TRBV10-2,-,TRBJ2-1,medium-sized,TGCGCCAGCAGGGATCCCTACAATGAGCAGTTCTTC,CASRDPYNEQFF
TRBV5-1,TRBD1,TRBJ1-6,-,TGCGCCAGCAGCCTTCCCGGGACAGGGAATTCACCCCTCCACTTT,CASSLPGTGNSPLHF
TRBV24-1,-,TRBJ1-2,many,TGTGCCACCAGTGATACTCGTGTTAACTATGGCTACACCTTC,CATSDTRVNYGYTF
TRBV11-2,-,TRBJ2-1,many,TGTGCCAGCAGCCACCCCCCACTAGCCCAGCCCGGGGATGAGCAGTTCTTC,CASSHPPLAQPGDEQFF
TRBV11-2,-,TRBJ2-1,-,TGTGCCAGCAGCCCTGTAGCGGAGTACAATGAGCAGTTCTTC,CASSPVAEYNEQFF
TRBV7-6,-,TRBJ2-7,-,TGTGCCAACAGCTTAGTGGGGTTCAGTCTAGAGCAGTACTTC,CANSLVGFSLEQYF
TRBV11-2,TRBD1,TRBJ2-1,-,TGTGCCAGCAGCGCCAGGACAGGGGGTTACAATTATCAGTTATTC,CASSARTGGYNYQLF
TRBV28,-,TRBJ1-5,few,TGTGCCAGCATTTTCGAGGGGATAGGCTGGAATCAGCCCCAGCATTTT,CASIFEGIGWNQPQHF
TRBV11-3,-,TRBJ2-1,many,TGTGCCAGCAGCTTAGATCAGGGCTACAATGAGCAGTTCTTC,CASSLDQGYNEQFF
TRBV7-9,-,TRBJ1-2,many,TGTGCCAGCAGCTTAGCGGGGAGCCCGTTCTACACCTTC,CASSLAGSPFYTF
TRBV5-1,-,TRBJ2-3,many,TGCGCCAGCAGCGTTACGGCCCCTAGCACAGATACGCAGTATTTT,CASSVTAPSTDTQYF
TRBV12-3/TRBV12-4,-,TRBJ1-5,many,TGTGCCAGCAGGGAGCTTAAGGGTAATCAGCCCCAGCATTTT,CASRELKGNQPQHF
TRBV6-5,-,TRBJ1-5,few,TGTGCCAGCAGTTATGGTGGGGGTCATCCCCAGCATTTT,CASSYGGGHPQHF
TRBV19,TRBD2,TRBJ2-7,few,TGTGCCAGTAGTTGGGCTAGCGGGAGGTGCGAGCATTACTTC,CASSWASGRCEHYF
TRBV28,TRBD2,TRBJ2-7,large,TGTGCCAGCAGCACCGGGGACTATCGGAGGCAGTACTTC,CASSTGDYRRQYF
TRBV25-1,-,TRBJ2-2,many,TGTGCCAGCAGTGATGAGGGAGATAACACCGGGGAGCTGTTTTTT,CASSDEGDNTGELFF
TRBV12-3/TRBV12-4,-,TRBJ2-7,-,TGTGCCAGCAGTTCTCCTGGACACTACTACGAGCAGTACTTC,CASSSPGHYYEQYF
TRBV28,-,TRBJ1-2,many,TGTGCCAGCAGCGACCTTGGGACAACCTATGGCTACACCTTC,CASSDLGTTYGYTF
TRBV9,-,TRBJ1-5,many,TGTGCCAGCAGTGAGCAAGGACAGATCAATCAGCCCCAGCATTTT,CASSEQGQINQPQHF
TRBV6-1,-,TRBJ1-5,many,TGTGCCAGCAGTAACCTGAGCAATCAGCCCCAGCATTTT,CASSNLSNQPQHF
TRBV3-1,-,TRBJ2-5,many,TGTGCCAGCAGCCAAAAAGCGGTCCGGGAGACCCAGTACTTC,CASSQKAVRETQYF
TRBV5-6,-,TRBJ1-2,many,TGTGCCAGCAGCGCCGGGACCTCCTATGGCTACACCTTC,CASSAGTSYGYTF
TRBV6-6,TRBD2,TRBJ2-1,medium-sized,TGTGCCAGCAGTTACAGTTTGGCTAGCTGGGGGGGACACAATGAGCAGTTCTTC,CASSYSLASWGGHNEQFF
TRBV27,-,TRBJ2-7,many,TGTGCCAGCAGTTTACAGGGGCAGACCTACTACGAGCAGTACTTC,CASSLQGQTYYEQYF
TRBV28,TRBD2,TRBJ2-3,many,TGTGCCAGCAGTAGCGGGAGAGAGACAGATACGCAGTATTTT,CASSSGRETDTQYF
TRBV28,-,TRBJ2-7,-,TGTGCCAGCAGGATAACCACGGGCTCCTACGAGCAGTACTTC,CASRITTGSYEQYF
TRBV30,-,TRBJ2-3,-,TGTGCCTGGAGTAAGAGGAGCGGTAGTGCCGGGGCTACGCAGTATTTT,CAWSKRSGSAGATQYF
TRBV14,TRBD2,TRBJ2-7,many,TGTGCCAGCAGCCAAGACTGGGGCGGGAGCATCCAGAACGAGCAGTACTTC,CASSQDWGGSIQNEQYF
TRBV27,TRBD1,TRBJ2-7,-,TGTGCCACCAGCAGTAGGGGGCGGTACGAGCAGTACTTC,CATSSRGRYEQYF
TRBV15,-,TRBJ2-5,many,TGTGCCACCAAAACCCAGGGACAAGAGACCCAGTACTTC,CATKTQGQETQYF
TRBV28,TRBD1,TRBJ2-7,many,TGTGCTCATTCAGGGGGATATTACGAGCAGTACTTC,CAHSGGYYEQYF
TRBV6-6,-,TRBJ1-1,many,TGTGCCAGCAGTTACGAGGTGAACACTGAAGCTTTCTTT,CASSYEVNTEAFF
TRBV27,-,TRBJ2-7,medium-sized,TGTGCCAGCAGTTTATCGATACCGGTGGTCGGTTATTCCTACGAGCAGTACTTC,CASSLSIPVVGYSYEQYF
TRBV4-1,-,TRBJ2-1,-,TGCGCCAGCAACCAATGGAGGGTCCGCGGTAGCTCCTACAATGAGCAGTTCTTC,CASNQWRVRGSSYNEQFF
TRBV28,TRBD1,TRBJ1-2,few,TGTGCCAGCAGCCCCGGGACAGGGCGTTTTTTCTATTGCTACACCTTC,CASSPGTGRFFYCYTF
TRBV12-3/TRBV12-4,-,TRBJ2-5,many,TGTGCCAGCAGTTTAGGGCTCCTCCAAGAGACCCAGTACTTC,CASSLGLLQETQYF
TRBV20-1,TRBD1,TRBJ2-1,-,TGCAGTGCTCCGGGACAGGCGGGGATGCAGCAGTTCTTC,CSAPGQAGMQQFF
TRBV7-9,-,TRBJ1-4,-,TGTGCCAGCACCCTAGGGGTCGAAAAACTGTTTTTT,CASTLGVEKLFF